The clone carrying this T cell receptor beta chain was counted only a few times. Germline loops: CDR1 MNHEY, CDR2 SMNVEV (reference sequence). J lost 3 bases, V lost 2 bases, and 13 bases had no gene match. The CDR3 runs to 18 residues. The record originates from a study of blood T cell repertoires in COVID-19. TCRdb keeps only in-frame clones here, not all; method: immunoSEQ multiplex PCR. Of 200,000 to 250,000 clones in the sample, 65% to 90% are singletons; the top ten hold over 1.2%. The sample was peripheral blood. This chain uses TRBV27 with TRBJ1-2; 9 nucleotides line up with TRBD1. The TCR was taken from a woman aged 35 to 49 who had recovered from COVID-19. Written as DNA, the CDR3 is TGTGCCAGCAGTTTAACCGGGACAGGGTCTTACAAGTACTATGGCTACACCTTC. Translation: CASSLTGTGSYKYYGYTF.